One and the same sample provided the 19 T cell receptor beta chains below, sequenced in a study of shared clonotypes between healthy human individuals. Assay used: immunoSEQ multiplex PCR; TCRdb lists only in-frame clones, some missing. The sample includes around 990,000 clones, approximately 80% of them seen just once. The sequenced material came from memory CD4+ T cells from PBMCs. Described subset: CD45RA-negative fraction. These receptors were taken from a man younger than 35 in good health. Some clones in this sample may be carry-over from other donors' samples.

This chain links TRBV15 with TRBJ1-4, with TRBD1 matching over 7 bases. The V gene's germline CDR1 is LNHNV and CDR2 YYDKDF (reference sequence). V was clipped by 5 bases and J by 2 bases; unmatched bases: 14. The CDR3 covers 18 residues. The CDR3 protein is CATSRRRDSLATNEKLFF. Written as DNA, the CDR3 is TGTGCCACCAGCCGAAGGCGGGACAGCCTGGCGACTAATGAAAAACTGTTTTTT.

This chain joins TRBV6-1 and TRBJ2-2; no definite D call. The CDR3 is 13 amino acids. Germline V gene lookup returns CDR1 MNHNS and CDR2 SASEGT. The V end was cut by 6 bases, the J end by 1 base, with 6 bases between. In DNA, the CDR3 is TGTGCCAGCAGGAGTCAGAACACCGGGGAGCTGTTTTTT. Translated: CASRSQNTGELFF.

This clone was seen repeatedly, ten times or more. J is TRBJ2-7 and V is TRBV7-9, with D uncertain. CDR1 and CDR2 from the germline V gene are SEHNR and FQNEAQ (reference sequence). The CDR3 length is 15 residues. Trimming cost V 6 bases and J 0 bases, with 15 bases left between them. The CDR3 bases are TGTGCCAGCAGTTTATTCCCGGTCAACTCCTACGAGCAGTACTTC. It yields the protein CASSLFPVNSYEQYF.

This clone was observed a single time. The chain links TRBV30 to TRBJ1-5; 9 nucleotides agree with TRBD1. With 3 bases clipped from V and 3 bases from J, the junction kept 6 bases outside the gene matches. This CDR3 spans 15 amino acids. Germline CDR1 reads GTSNPN; CDR2 reads SVGIG (reference sequence). CDR3 protein: CAWSWRTGANQPQHF. CDR3 sequence (DNA): TGTGCCTGGAGCTGGAGGACAGGGGCCAATCAGCCCCAGCATTTT.

This clone was recorded at least ten times. The chain couples TRBV28 to TRBJ2-2; tentatively, D is TRBD2 (5 bases). Looked up from germline, CDR1 is MDHEN and CDR2 is SYDVKM. V gave up 6 bases and J gave up 9 bases, with 20 bases separating them. This CDR3 spans 15 amino acids. The CDR3 loop is CASSSPTGVTRELFF. In nucleotides, the CDR3 is TGTGCCAGCAGCTCCCCAACCGGGGTCACGAGGGAGCTGTTTTTT.

As to this clone: Other DNA sequences in this specimen translate into the identical CDR3. The chain uses TRBV7-3 and TRBJ2-3, with D possibly matching TRBD1 (7 bases). This CDR3 has 13 residues. The germline CDR1 and CDR2 sequences are SGHTA and FQGTGA. Trimming took 4 bases from V and 4 from J, leaving 9 bases between them. DNA of the CDR3: TGTGCCAGCAGCTCCAGGGGGGCAGATACGCAGTATTTT. Amino acid sequence: CASSSRGADTQYF.

The rearrangement joins TRBV23-1 to TRBJ1-5, with D unclear. TRBV23-1 is classed as an ORF, of uncertain function. The CDR3 totals 15 residues. The germline V and J ends were trimmed by 4 bases and 6 bases, with 16 bases remaining between them. The CDR3 protein is CASSLGLVTIQPQHF. As DNA, the CDR3 is TGCGCCAGCAGTCTAGGGCTCGTAACTATTCAGCCCCAGCATTTT.

This chain joins TRBV30 and TRBJ2-3; TRBD2 is a possible D gene (5 bases). The CDR3 consists of 11 residues. CDR1 is GTSNPN, CDR2 SVGIG, per germline (reference sequence). The ends were cut back, 5 bases at V and 6 bases at J, with 9 bases in the middle. The CDR3 reads CAWSDWDTQYF. DNA of the CDR3: TGTGCCTGGTCGGACTGGGATACGCAGTATTTT. Filled out from reference TRBV30 and TRBJ2-3, the complete variable domain reads SQTIHQWPATLVQPVGSPLSLECTVEGTSNPNLYWYRQAAGRGLQLLFYSVGIGQISSEVPQNLSASRPQDRQFILSSKKLLLSDSGFYLCAWSDWDTQYFGPGTRLTVL.

The chain links TRBV10-2 to TRBJ2-7; D not resolved. The germline V gene encodes CDR1 WSHSY and CDR2 SAAADI. V lost 6 bases to trimming and J lost 1 base, with 7 bases between them. The CDR3 contains 12 residues. CDR3 in amino acids: CASRDPSYEQYF. DNA of the CDR3: TGCGCCAGCAGAGACCCATCCTACGAGCAGTACTTC.

The chain recombines TRBV5-5 with TRBJ1-5, with D possibly TRBD1 on 5 matching bases. The V gene lost 2 bases and the J gene lost 0 bases, with 12 bases spanning the gap. The CDR3 contains 16 residues. CDR1 is SGHKS and CDR2 is YYEKEE in the germline V gene (reference sequence). CDR3 sequence reads: CASSLTPGTSNQPQHF. CDR3 nucleotides: TGTGCCAGCAGCTTAACCCCAGGGACTAGCAATCAGCCCCAGCATTTT.

The rearrangement links TRBV5-4 to TRBJ2-3; 7 nucleotides match TRBD2. Germline-derived CDR1 and CDR2 are SGHNT and YYREEE (reference sequence). J was trimmed by 0 bases and V by 4 bases; bases with no gene match: 8. The CDR3 is 16 amino acids. The CDR3 DNA reads as TGTGCCAGCAGCGAAAGGACTAGAACTAGCACAGATACGCAGTATTTT. Protein sequence: CASSERTRTSTDTQYF.

This chain uses TRBV18 with TRBJ2-7, with D unresolved. Germline assignment: CDR1 KGHSH and CDR2 LQKENI. Trimming cost V 11 bases and J 2 bases, with 10 bases left between them. The CDR3 contains 11 residues. CDR3 nucleotide sequence: TGTGCCTCAATCAGGCCCTACGAGCAGTACTTC. It translates to CASIRPYEQYF.

The V and J genes are TRBV7-2 and TRBJ2-7; D might be TRBD2 (5 bases). The CDR3 covers 14 residues. V lost 6 bases to trimming and J lost 3 bases, with 15 bases between them. Germline CDR1 and CDR2: SGHTA and FQGNSA. The DNA of the CDR3 is TGTGCCAGCAGACTCGGGCGGGCCCGCTACGAGCAGTACTTC. As protein: CASRLGRARYEQYF.

The chain joins TRBV19 to TRBJ2-7; a possible D gene is TRBD1 (6 bases). Germline V lookup: CDR1 LNHDA, CDR2 SQIVND (reference sequence). The CDR3 has 16 residues. Trimming took 5 bases from V and 6 from J, leaving 23 bases between them. CDR3 DNA: TGTGCCAGTAGTCCTCCTGGTTCAGGGGAATCCCTCGAGCAGTACTTC. It translates to CASSPPGSGESLEQYF.

The rearrangement joins TRBV28 to TRBJ2-5; 8 bases fit TRBD1. The V gene end was trimmed by 6 bases and the J gene end by 4 bases; junction bases not matched to a gene: 4. CDR3 length: 13 amino acids. In germline, CDR1 is MDHEN, CDR2 SYDVKM. CDR3 DNA sequence: TGTGCCAGCAGACAGGGGGGAGGAGAGACCCAGTACTTC. This sequence encodes CASRQGGGETQYF. Combining the CDR3 with reference TRBV28 and TRBJ2-5 gives the whole variable domain DVKVTQSSRYLVKRTGEKVFLECVQDMDHENMFWYRQDPGLGLRLIYFSYDVKMKEKGDIPEGYSVSREKKERFSLILESASTNQTSMYLCASRQGGGETQYFGPGTRLLVL.

This chain uses TRBV25-1 with TRBJ2-3, with D uncertain. The germline V gene encodes CDR1 MGHDK and CDR2 SYGVNS. V was clipped by 10 bases and J by 0 bases, with 14 bases between them. The CDR3 is 14 amino acids. CDR3 nucleotides: TGTGCCACCTCCGGTAGGCTCAGCACAGATACGCAGTATTTT. It yields the protein CATSGRLSTDTQYF.

This sequence joins TRBV20-1 and TRBJ2-7; possibly TRBD1 for D (5 bases). CDR1 is DFQATT, CDR2 SNEGSKA, per germline (reference sequence). The CDR3 sequence is 11 residues long. V dropped 3 bases and J dropped 6 bases, with 9 bases sitting between them. The DNA for the CDR3 is TGCAGTGCTAGTGTCCAGGGCGAGCAGTACTTC. Amino acid sequence: CSASVQGEQYF.

This sequence joins TRBV5-1 and TRBJ2-1; D unresolved. Germline V gives CDR1 SGHRS, CDR2 YFSETQ. This CDR3 region has 16 residues. Trimming removed 0 bases at V and 1 base at J, with 11 bases between. The CDR3 coding sequence is TGCGCCAGCAGCTTGGCCGGCGACCTATCCTACAATGAGCAGTTCTTC. It specifies CASSLAGDLSYNEQFF.

The V call is TRBV28, the J call TRBJ2-7; TRBD2 aligns across 7 bases. The CDR3 extends over 13 amino acids. CDR1 is MDHEN, CDR2 SYDVKM, per germline. Trimming cost V 6 bases and J 2 bases; bases outside gene matches: 4. The CDR3 DNA reads as TGTGCCAGCAGCCACCGGGGGGCCTACGAGCAGTACTTC. Translated, it gives CASSHRGAYEQYF. Full variable domain (outside the CDR3, taken from reference TRBV28 and TRBJ2-7): DVKVTQSSRYLVKRTGEKVFLECVQDMDHENMFWYRQDPGLGLRLIYFSYDVKMKEKGDIPEGYSVSREKKERFSLILESASTNQTSMYLCASSHRGAYEQYFGPGTRLTVT.